This is a list of T cell receptor beta chains from one sample in a study of monozygotic twins with inflammatory bowel disease. TCRdb reworked the 5' RACE reads into one entry per CDR3 protein, no DNA. The sample has a few hundred thousand distinct CDR3 sequences, and its top ten clones hold 2.5% to 3%. Material for sequencing was blood. These receptors were taken from a human donor with ulcerative colitis or Crohn's disease, or a healthy co-twin of an affected twin (not recorded which). The CDR3 runs from the conserved cysteine through the conserved F or W.

TRBJ2-4 TRBV2 CASSEFAGGYMVAKNIQYF
TRBJ2-5 TRBV6-5 CASSYSGVIQETQYF
TRBJ2-2 TRBV20-1 CSARDPRTANTGELFF
TRBJ2-7 TRBV30 CAWSWVRGREQYF
TRBJ2-7 TRBV7-9 CASSLFGRITEQYF
TRBJ2-1 TRBV5-5 CASTLGRLSYNEQFF
TRBJ2-3 TRBV7-3 CASGPVWDSGQLDTQYF
TRBJ1-5 TRBV7-2 CASSLDGTGGTQPQHF
TRBJ2-2 TRBV7-3 CASSPQPGQQSGELFF
TRBJ1-2 TRBV12-3/TRBV12-4 CASSQGLRSYTF
TRBJ1-3 TRBV7-9 CASSLESSGNTIYF
TRBJ2-7 TRBV6-5 CASKQLGEQYF
TRBJ2-2 TRBV12-5 CASGLLGGNTGELFF
TRBJ1-2 TRBV29-1 CSVERGSYGYTF
TRBJ1-1 TRBV29-1 CSSWRAMNTEAFF
TRBJ2-1 TRBV6-1 CASSFQDGVVNEQFF
TRBJ2-1 TRBV3-1 CASSQDLGGARNEQFF
TRBJ1-5 TRBV27 CASSSSDRVYSNQPQHF
TRBJ1-1 TRBV4-2 CASSQNRGTEAFF
TRBJ2-5 TRBV11-1 CASVQGIEETQYF
TRBJ1-4 TRBV5-1 CASSWDGTTNEKLFF
TRBJ2-3 TRBV24-1 CATSDGGRGPSDTQYF
TRBJ1-4 TRBV9 CASTKTGGVGEGNEKLFF
TRBJ2-1 TRBV19 CASSPRVRTSEEQFF
TRBJ1-4 TRBV7-9 CASSRDLTTNEKLFF
TRBJ2-3 TRBV6-4 CASSPNPDPGPTTDTQYF
TRBJ1-5 TRBV6-2/TRBV6-3 CASSYEARNQPQHF
TRBJ2-7 TRBV4-3 CASSQEQGVSYEQYF
TRBJ2-7 TRBV7-9 CASSPGQPDYSYEQYF
TRBJ2-7 TRBV20-1 CSARRVGTGSHEQYF
TRBJ2-3 TRBV7-2 CASSISTSGGTDTQYF
TRBJ2-1 TRBV7-2 CASSYQAGGPRNEQFF
TRBJ2-5 TRBV5-4 CASSWDRAETQYF
TRBJ1-1 TRBV5-6 CAGSPVDKNTEAFF
TRBJ1-5 TRBV3-1 CASSPSGTAQNQPQHF
TRBJ2-1 TRBV15 CATSAPGQGYNEQFF
TRBJ1-6 TRBV20-1 CSARTSGVKNSPLHF
TRBJ2-5 TRBV24-1 CATSGGGMETQYF